This TCR beta chain is drawn from a study of T cell repertoires in cytomegalovirus infection. Study information: TCR beta signatures that were public indicated CMV infection and matching HLA type.

This clonotype was recorded many times. As yet, its antigen is unknown. TCRdb passed the reads through MiXCR, listing each CDR3 protein once. The sample records roughly 300,000 distinct CDR3 sequences, 9.5% being singletons. Study conclusions and caveats: CMV-specific TCR beta clonotypes restricted by HLA-C were the ones dominating the ex vivo response.

The germline V gene has CDR1 SGHDN and CDR2 FVKESK. The CDR3 covers 15 residues. V lost 5 bases and J lost 7; bases outside the gene matches: 12. The source is a human donor in good health (CMV status not recorded). Some clones in this sample may be carry-over from other donors' samples. The chain uses TRBV14 and TRBJ2-7; 9 bases match TRBD2. Material: PBMCs. Here the CDR3 reads CASSSLAGAVTEQYF. The CDR3 DNA reads as TGTGCCAGCAGCTCGTTAGCGGGAGCCGTCACAGAGCAGTACTTC.